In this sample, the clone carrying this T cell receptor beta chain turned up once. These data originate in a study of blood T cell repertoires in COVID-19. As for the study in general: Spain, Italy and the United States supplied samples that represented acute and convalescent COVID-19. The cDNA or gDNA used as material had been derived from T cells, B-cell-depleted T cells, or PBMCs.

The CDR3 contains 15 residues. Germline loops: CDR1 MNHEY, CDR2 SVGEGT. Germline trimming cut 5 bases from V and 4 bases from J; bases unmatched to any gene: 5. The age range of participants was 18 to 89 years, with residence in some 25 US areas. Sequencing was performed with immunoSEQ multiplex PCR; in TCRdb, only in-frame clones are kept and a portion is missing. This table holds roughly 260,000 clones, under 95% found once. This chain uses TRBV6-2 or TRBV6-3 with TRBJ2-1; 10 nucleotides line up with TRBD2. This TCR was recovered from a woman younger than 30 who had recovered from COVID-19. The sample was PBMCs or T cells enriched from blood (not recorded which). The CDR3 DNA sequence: TGTGCCAGCAGTCCCACTAGCGGGACTTACAATGAGCAGTTCTTC. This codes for CASSPTSGTYNEQFF.